This T cell receptor (beta chain) was identified in a study of blood T cell repertoires in COVID-19. Germline V lookup: CDR1 SGDLS, CDR2 YYNGEE. V lost 2 bases and J lost 0, with 6 bases in between. There are 14 residues in the CDR3. Cohort assignment relied on participant-reported clinical history. Using immunoSEQ multiplex PCR, the repertoire was profiled, and TCRdb retains in-frame clones only, with some absent. The sample has some 48,000 clones; 70% to 80% are singletons. The TCR originated in a woman in her forties or fifties with acute COVID-19. V is TRBV9 and J is TRBJ1-5; no clear D gene. The sequencing input was PBMCs or T cells enriched from blood (not recorded which). CDR3 loop: CASSVGDSNQPQHF. The CDR3 DNA is TGTGCCAGCAGCGTGGGAGATAGCAATCAGCCCCAGCATTTT.